The following is a TCR beta chain sequence with its context. The sample originates from a study of blood T cell repertoires in COVID-19. Study context: The United States, Italy and Spain provided the acute and convalescent COVID-19 samples. Sample material is recorded as cDNA or gDNA derived from T cells, B-cell-depleted T cells, or PBMCs.

This CDR3 is built from 14 residues. CDR1 is SGHDN, CDR2 FVKESK, per germline. Trimming shortened V by 4 bases and J by 7 bases, and 13 bases separated the two germline ends. How the authors handled the data: Reference gene primers were amplified, and this amplification served to estimate nucleated cell counts. Some clones are missing from TCRdb's copy, which holds only in-frame ones; the method was immunoSEQ multiplex PCR. V, J and clone size are taken as reported in that table, and D and trimming were inferred from the DNA itself. The sample shows some 250,000 clones, roughly 82% of them seen only once.

The clonotype comes from a man older than 75 with acute or convalescent COVID-19. The V and J genes are TRBV14 and TRBJ2-2, with D possibly being TRBD2 (6 bases). The sample comprised peripheral blood. The CDR3 nucleotides read TGTGCCAGCAGCCCGGGGGACCTCCACGGGGAGCTGTTTTTT. Encoded protein: CASSPGDLHGELFF.